These 6 T cell receptor beta chains originate from one sample sequenced in a study of blood T cells in healthy people across ages. Combining a sample-barcoded 5' primer with a J-beta primer mix, a second PCR ran for about 6 to 11 cycles. TCRdb re-called the 5' RACE reads with MiXCR, one entry per CDR3 protein. The sample includes about 760,000 distinct CDR3 sequences, 56% seen only once; the top ten take roughly 24%. The sequencing input was blood. These receptor sequences come from a middle-aged man in good health.

The CDR3 coding sequence is TGTGCCAGCAGCCAAGAAGGGGGCAGGGTCCTCGAGCAGTACTTC. It yields the protein CASSQEGGRVLEQYF. The chain is built from TRBV3-1 and TRBJ2-5; 7 bases match TRBD1. The J call may be mistaken, given a closer DNA end match to TRBJ2-7. This CDR3 spans 15 amino acids. Germline lookup yields CDR1 LGHDT and CDR2 YNNKEL (reference sequence).

This chain joins TRBV7-3 and TRBJ1-5; D remains ambiguous. Germline CDR1 SGHTA, CDR2 FQGTGA. Trimming cost V 5 bases and J 5 bases, with 10 bases left between them. The CDR3 covers 13 residues. CDR3 nucleotides: TGTGCCAGCAGCCCCCAGGCGGATCAGCCCCAGCATTTT. This encodes CASSPQADQPQHF.

This chain connects TRBV20-1 to TRBJ2-7, with D hard to call. The CDR3 is made up of 13 amino acids. The ends were cut back, 5 bases at V and 0 bases at J, with 11 bases in the middle. Germline assignment: CDR1 DFQATT and CDR2 SNEGSKA (reference sequence). CDR3 region: CSALQESSYEQYF. The CDR3 DNA reads TGCAGTGCTCTTCAGGAAAGCTCCTACGAGCAGTACTTC.

The genes are TRBV4-2 and TRBJ1-1; D remains ambiguous. V was clipped by 0 bases and J by 12 bases, with 14 bases between them. The length of the CDR3 is 13 residues. CDR1 LGHNA and CDR2 YNFKEQ come from the germline V gene. This CDR3 is CASSQEGVWATFF. In DNA form, the CDR3 reads TGTGCCAGCAGCCAAGAGGGAGTCTGGGCAACTTTCTTT.

This chain uses TRBV4-3 with TRBJ1-1; D is ambiguous. Deletions cut 0 bases from V and 8 bases from J, with 10 bases between. Germline CDR1 LGHNA, CDR2 YSLEER. CDR3 length: 13 residues. The CDR3 DNA is TGCGCCAGCAGCCAAGAAGGGTCAGAGGAAGCTTTCTTT. Translating gives CASSQEGSEEAFF.

The chain joins TRBV19 to TRBJ1-2, with D possibly matching TRBD1 (6 bases). Trimming pared 4 bases from V and 2 bases from J, leaving 11 bases between. CDR3 length: 14 amino acids. Germline CDR1 LNHDA, CDR2 SQIVND (reference sequence). CDR3 region: CASSNPGHNYGYTF. DNA of the CDR3: TGTGCCAGTAGTAATCCGGGACACAACTATGGCTACACCTTC.